The clone carrying this T cell receptor (beta chain) was counted only a few times. Antigen: not known. Amplification targeted TCR beta CDR3 regions from RNA transcripts. Primed by the HTBI set, a first-round RT-PCR was run on the TCR CDR3. TCRdb passed the multiplex PCR reads through MiXCR, listing each CDR3 protein once. Among 300,000 to 350,000 distinct CDR3 sequences, 15% to 20% were seen once, and the ten largest hold around 33%. The sample originates from a study of T cells in Graves' hyperthyroidism and ophthalmopathy. Study results and caveats: By a 13 V-J model, ophthalmopathy was set apart from stable hyperthyroidism. Most clonotypes expanded in the thyroid (above 0.001) were also present in blood.

Those patients with uncontrolled infection, other autoimmune disease, pregnancy or lactation were excluded. It was approximately 9.4 ml of fresh peripheral blood that supplied the PBMCs. The ends lost 6 bases at V and 2 bases at J; junction bases unmatched: 7. This CDR3 has 15 residues. The germline V gene encodes CDR1 SGHAT and CDR2 FQNNGV. Sequenced material: blood. This sequence was found in a man younger than 40 with Graves' hyperthyroidism. The chain combines TRBV11-2 with TRBJ2-3; 8 nucleotides agree with TRBD2. The chain's CDR3 is CASRTLAGNTDTQYF. CDR3 bases: TGTGCCAGCAGGACGCTAGCGGGTAACACAGATACGCAGTATTTT.